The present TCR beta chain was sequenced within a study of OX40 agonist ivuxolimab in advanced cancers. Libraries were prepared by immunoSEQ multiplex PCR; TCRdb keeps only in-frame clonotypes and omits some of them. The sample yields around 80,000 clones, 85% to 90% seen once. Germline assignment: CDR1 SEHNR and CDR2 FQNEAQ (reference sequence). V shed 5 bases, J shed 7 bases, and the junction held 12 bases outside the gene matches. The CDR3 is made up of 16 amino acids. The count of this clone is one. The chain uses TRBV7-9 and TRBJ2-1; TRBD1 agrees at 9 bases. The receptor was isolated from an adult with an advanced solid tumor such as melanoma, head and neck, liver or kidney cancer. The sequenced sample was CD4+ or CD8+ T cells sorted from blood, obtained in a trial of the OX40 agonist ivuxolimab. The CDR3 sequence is CASSISGTGFGNEQFF. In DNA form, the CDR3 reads TGTGCCAGCAGCATCTCCGGGACAGGGTTCGGTAATGAGCAGTTCTTC.